Following are 24 T cell receptor beta chains from one sample sequenced in a study of T cell responses to AZD1222 COVID-19 vaccine. TCRdb's copy holds only in-frame clones and misses some; the assay was immunoSEQ multiplex PCR. Here the sample spans roughly 130,000 clones, around 94% being singletons. This material consisted of peripheral blood, taken on day 0 of AZD1222 vaccination. The receptors come from an adult in good health.

The chain has TRBV9 and TRBJ2-7; 7 bases align to TRBD1. The CDR3 has 15 residues. The trim removed 0 bases at V and 5 bases at J, leaving 8 bases unmatched. Germline V gives CDR1 SGDLS, CDR2 YYNGEE. The CDR3 nucleotides are TGTGCCAGCAGCGTAGGAGGGGGCTCCGGGAACGAGCAGTACTTC. Translation: CASSVGGGSGNEQYF.

This chain connects TRBV28 to TRBJ1-2; D unresolved. Germline-derived CDR1 and CDR2 are MDHEN and SYDVKM. The V end was cut by 5 bases, the J end by 5 bases, with 21 bases between. The CDR3 is made up of 16 amino acids. CDR3: CASSPFFGLPVYGYTF. The CDR3 nucleotides are TGTGCCAGCAGTCCCTTCTTCGGTTTGCCGGTATATGGCTACACCTTC.

The rearrangement links TRBV2 to TRBJ2-1, with no clear D. The germline V gene encodes CDR1 SNHLY and CDR2 FYNNEI. The CDR3 covers 12 residues. Trimming removed 4 bases from V and 3 bases from J, with 4 bases in between. The CDR3 DNA reads as TGTGCCAGCAGTGTCAACTACAATGAGCAGTTCTTC. Protein: CASSVNYNEQFF.

The V gene is TRBV6-5, the J gene TRBJ1-2; tentatively, D is TRBD1 (5 bases). The CDR3 is 15 amino acids. V lost 0 bases to trimming and J lost 4 bases, with 12 bases between them. Germline CDR1 is MNHEY and CDR2 is SVGAGI. The CDR3 coding sequence is TGTGCCAGCAGTTACTCGACGCCCGGGGCCTATGGCTACACCTTC. Translated, it gives CASSYSTPGAYGYTF.

This chain uses TRBV19 with TRBJ1-2; 7 nucleotides align to TRBD1. CDR3 length: 13 amino acids. Germline CDR1 reads LNHDA; CDR2 reads SQIVND (reference sequence). Trimming took 6 bases from V and 4 from J; bases not matched to a gene: 5. The CDR3 protein is CASRRDSFYGYTF. CDR3 DNA sequence: TGTGCCAGTAGACGGGACAGTTTCTATGGCTACACCTTC. Combining the CDR3 with reference TRBV19 and TRBJ1-2 gives the whole variable domain DGGITQSPKYLFRKEGQNVTLSCEQNLNHDAMYWYRQDPGQGLRLIYYSQIVNDFQKGDIAEGYSVSREKKESFPLTVTSAQKNPTAFYLCASRRDSFYGYTFGSGTRLTVV.

The genes are TRBV30 and TRBJ1-4, with TRBD1 identical over 8 bases. This CDR3 spans 19 amino acids. The germline V gene has CDR1 GTSNPN and CDR2 SVGIG (reference sequence). Trimming took 0 bases from V and 1 from J; bases not matched to a gene: 13. CDR3 sequence (DNA): TGTGCCTGGAGTGTTATGTGGGGCAGGGGGCGCTTAACTAATGAAAAACTGTTTTTT. This codes for CAWSVMWGRGRLTNEKLFF. The entire variable domain, with the rest obtained from reference TRBV30 and TRBJ1-4, is as follows: SQTIHQWPATLVQPVGSPLSLECTVEGTSNPNLYWYRQAAGRGLQLLFYSVGIGQISSEVPQNLSASRPQDRQFILSSKKLLLSDSGFYLCAWSVMWGRGRLTNEKLFFGSGTQLSVL.

The chain combines TRBV7-2 with TRBJ2-5; TRBD2 might be the D (7 bases). Trimming cost V 5 bases and J 1 base, with 17 bases left between them. Germline V lookup: CDR1 SGHTA, CDR2 FQGNSA. CDR3 size: 16 residues. The CDR3, as DNA: TGTGCCAGCAGCGGGGGGGGCTTCCCGACCCAAGAGACCCAGTACTTC. Protein product: CASSGGGFPTQETQYF.

The chain recombines TRBV6-5 with TRBJ2-2; D is unresolved. The CDR3 has 15 residues. V was shortened by 11 bases and J by 1 base, with 17 bases between the two germline ends. The germline CDR1 and CDR2 sequences are MNHEY and SVGAGI. This chain's CDR3 is CAGSWGSRNTGELFF. In nucleotides, the CDR3 is TGTGCCGGTTCATGGGGTAGCCGGAACACCGGGGAGCTGTTTTTT.

The chain employs TRBV13 and TRBJ2-2; D ambiguous. CDR1 and CDR2 from the germline V gene are PRHDT and FYEKMQ (reference sequence). Trimming took off 2 bases at V and 1 base at J, with 8 bases between the two ends. CDR3 length: 15 amino acids. CDR3 amino acids: CASSLPSENTGELFF. The CDR3 DNA is TGTGCCAGCAGCTTACCCTCCGAGAACACCGGGGAGCTGTTTTTT.

V is TRBV30 and J is TRBJ1-5; tentatively, D is TRBD1 (5 bases). Per germline, CDR1 GTSNPN and CDR2 SVGIG (reference sequence). V lost 8 bases and J 2 bases, leaving 16 bases between the germline ends. The CDR3 covers 14 residues. The CDR3 reads CAGSPGNGNQPQHF. In DNA, the CDR3 is TGTGCCGGAAGTCCAGGGAACGGCAATCAGCCCCAGCATTTT. The complete variable domain, with remaining parts taken from reference TRBV30 and TRBJ1-5, reads SQTIHQWPATLVQPVGSPLSLECTVEGTSNPNLYWYRQAAGRGLQLLFYSVGIGQISSEVPQNLSASRPQDRQFILSSKKLLLSDSGFYLCAGSPGNGNQPQHFGDGTRLSIL.

This clone showed up just once. The V call is TRBV28, the J call TRBJ2-1, with unresolved D. V lost 2 bases and J lost 8, with 10 bases in between. The germline CDR1 and CDR2 sequences are MDHEN and SYDVKM. This CDR3 spans 13 amino acids. The CDR3 bases are TGTGCCAGCAGTTTAGACTTATCACATGAGCAGTTCTTC. This translates into CASSLDLSHEQFF.

The V call is TRBV7-6, the J call TRBJ2-1; 7 nucleotides agree with TRBD2. Looked up from germline, CDR1 is SGHVS and CDR2 is FNYEAQ. V gave up 1 base and J gave up 0 bases; unmatched junction bases: 0. This CDR3 is built from 15 residues. The CDR3 loop reads CASSLVAGSYNEQFF. CDR3 bases: TGTGCCAGCAGCTTAGTAGCGGGCTCCTACAATGAGCAGTTCTTC.

As DNA, the CDR3 is TGTGCCAGCCTACCGGGGGGTTACAATCAGCCCCAGCATTTT. It codes for CASLPGGYNQPQHF. The gene calls are TRBV28 and TRBJ1-5; D possibly corresponds to TRBD1 (5 bases). V lost 8 bases and J 3 bases, leaving 14 bases between the germline ends. The CDR3 totals 14 residues. Germline V CDR1 and CDR2: MDHEN, SYDVKM.

The V call is TRBV15, the J call TRBJ1-5; a possible D gene is TRBD1 (5 bases). Germline-derived CDR1 and CDR2 are LNHNV and YYDKDF (reference sequence). The ends were cut back, 3 bases at V and 1 base at J, with 13 bases in the middle. The CDR3 is 16 amino acids. The CDR3 DNA is TGTGCCACCAGCAGGGGTGGGACGGGGAGCAATCAGCCCCAGCATTTT. Translating gives CATSRGGTGSNQPQHF. Full variable domain (missing parts from reference TRBV15 and TRBJ1-5): DAMVIQNPRYQVTQFGKPVTLSCSQTLNHNVMYWYQQKSSQAPKLLFHYYDKDFNNEADTPDNFQSRRPNTSFCFLDIRSPGLGDTAMYLCATSRGGTGSNQPQHFGDGTRLSIL.

Details on this clone: The sample contains more than one DNA sequence encoding this CDR3. The chain is built from TRBV24-1 and TRBJ2-1; the D is unclear. CDR1 is KGHDR, CDR2 SFDVKD, per germline. V lost 2 bases, J lost 5 bases, and 6 bases lay in between. The CDR3 sequence is 13 residues long. CDR3 nucleotide sequence: TGTGCCACCAGTGATTCCCCGAACAATGAGCAGTTCTTC. Amino acid sequence: CATSDSPNNEQFF.

This clone showed up just a few times. V is TRBV10-3 and J is TRBJ1-2; 10 bases are a match to TRBD1. Germline V gives CDR1 ENHRY, CDR2 SYGVKD. Trimming took 6 bases from V and 4 from J; bases not matched to a gene: 11. The CDR3 contains 16 residues. The CDR3 DNA is TGTGCCATCAGGGGTAGACAGGGGGCGCGAAGCTATGGCTACACCTTC. Its protein is CAIRGRQGARSYGYTF.

This clone has a single count. The chain employs TRBV7-2 and TRBJ1-4, with D unresolved. The V gene lost 5 bases and the J gene lost 2 bases, with 12 bases spanning the gap. This CDR3 comprises 15 residues. In germline, CDR1 is SGHTA, CDR2 FQGNSA. CDR3 loop: CASSPSGPTNEKLFF. CDR3 coding DNA: TGTGCCAGCAGCCCGAGCGGGCCCACTAATGAAAAACTGTTTTTT.

The chain carries TRBV19 and TRBJ2-1; 7 bases are shared with TRBD1. This CDR3 has 13 residues. Germline values: CDR1 LNHDA, CDR2 SQIVND (reference sequence). Trimming at V came to 7 bases and at J to 9 bases, leaving 9 bases not matched to a gene. This CDR3 is CASKDQGVFEQFF. The CDR3 region has the DNA TGTGCCAGTAAAGATCAGGGGGTATTTGAGCAGTTCTTC.

The chain recombines TRBV9 with TRBJ1-3, with 9 bases that match TRBD1. CDR3 size: 15 residues. In germline, CDR1 is SGDLS, CDR2 YYNGEE. V was clipped by 6 bases and J by 0 bases; unmatched bases: 4. The CDR3 protein is CASKGTGNSGNTIYF. Here the CDR3 DNA reads TGTGCCAGCAAGGGGACAGGGAACTCTGGAAACACCATATATTTT.

V is TRBV5-1 and J is TRBJ2-7; D remains ambiguous. Germline lookup yields CDR1 SGHRS and CDR2 YFSETQ. The CDR3 covers 13 residues. V gave up 1 base and J gave up 6 bases, with 11 bases separating them. The CDR3 loop reads CASSLSPSSEQYF. In DNA, the CDR3 is TGCGCCAGCAGCTTGAGTCCGTCGAGCGAGCAGTACTTC.

Comment on this clone: Within the sample, other DNA sequences also encode this same CDR3. The chain has TRBV9 and TRBJ2-3; weak D call: TRBD2 (7 bases). V was clipped by 0 bases and J by 0 bases, with 17 bases between them. CDR1 is SGDLS and CDR2 is YYNGEE in the germline V gene. The CDR3 has 18 amino acids. CDR3 DNA: TGTGCCAGCAGCGTAGAGGGGGGGACTGGAACCAGCACAGATACGCAGTATTTT. Translating it yields CASSVEGGTGTSTDTQYF.

The chain recombines TRBV28 with TRBJ2-7, with 8 bases identical to TRBD2. CDR1 is MDHEN and CDR2 is SYDVKM in the germline V gene. With 5 bases clipped from V and 3 bases from J, the junction kept 9 bases outside the gene matches. The CDR3 spans 15 residues. The CDR3 region is CASSNFLAGHYEQYF. CDR3 DNA: TGTGCCAGCAGTAATTTTCTAGCGGGTCACTACGAGCAGTACTTC.

The rearrangement joins TRBV5-8 to TRBJ1-3; D is uncertain. CDR1 is SGHTS and CDR2 is YDEGEE in the germline V gene. V was shortened by 6 bases and J by 0 bases, with 13 bases between the two germline ends. The CDR3 totals 15 residues. CDR3 sequence reads: CASTLSKSSGNTIYF. The CDR3 nucleotides read TGTGCCAGCACCCTAAGCAAGAGCTCTGGAAACACCATATATTTT.

The chain combines TRBV28 with TRBJ1-2, with 7 positions matching TRBD1. Per germline, CDR1 MDHEN and CDR2 SYDVKM. The CDR3 loop spans 14 amino acids. V was clipped by 7 bases and J by 0 bases; unmatched bases: 5. The CDR3, as DNA: TGTGCCAGCACCCTGACAGGGCCTAACTATGGCTACACCTTC. Protein product: CASTLTGPNYGYTF.